The source of this T cell receptor beta chain is a study of control samples from healthy donors and cancer patients. Assay: immunoSEQ multiplex PCR; the TCRdb copy retains only in-frame clones and omits some. This sample yields 150,000 to 200,000 clones, of which about nine tenths are seen a single time; about 1.4% belongs to the top ten. CDR3 length: 12 residues. Germline CDR1 is SGHDT and CDR2 is YYEEEE. Trimming removed 5 bases from V and 0 bases from J, with 6 bases in between. V is TRBV5-6 and J is TRBJ2-7, with D possibly being TRBD2 (5 bases). Sequenced input: blood. The clonotype was recovered from a woman in her 30s in good health. As DNA, the CDR3 is TGTGCCAGCAGTACTAGCTCCTACGAGCAGTACTTC. It encodes CASSTSSYEQYF.